This is a list of T cell receptor beta chains from one sample in a study of T cell responses to AZD1222 COVID-19 vaccine. This table comes from immunoSEQ multiplex PCR, and its TCRdb copy is limited to in-frame clones, with some not included. The table has roughly 170,000 clones, approximately 90% seen once. This specimen was peripheral blood, taken on day 0 of AZD1222 vaccination. Receptors originate from an adult in good health. Both conserved end residues are part of each CDR3. The D gene is left open where the match is weak. Clone size is shown for a subset of rows, as once, few, many or a class of expanded clone.

J: TRBJ2-7; D: .; size: .; V: TRBV6-5; CDR3: CASSYNPILSYEQYF; DNA: TGTGCCAGCAGTTACAATCCTATCCTCTCCTACGAGCAGTACTTC
J: TRBJ2-5; D: .; size: .; V: TRBV3-1/TRBV3-2; CDR3: CASSQEGGETQYF; DNA: TGTGCCAGCAGCCAAGAAGGAGGGGAGACCCAGTACTTC
J: TRBJ1-2; D: .; size: .; V: TRBV27; CDR3: CASGGRDTRRPNYGYTF; DNA: TGTGCCAGCGGCGGCCGGGACACAAGGCGGCCTAACTATGGCTACACCTTC
J: TRBJ1-5; D: .; size: .; V: TRBV2; CDR3: CASSTDRREPQHF; DNA: TGTGCCAGCAGTACAGACCGCCGGGAGCCCCAGCATTTT
J: TRBJ2-4; D: .; size: .; V: TRBV19; CDR3: CASSTNSGQNIQYF; DNA: TGTGCCAGTAGTACTAATAGCGGTCAAAACATTCAGTACTTC
J: TRBJ2-3; D: TRBD2; size: once; V: TRBV18; CDR3: CASSPLVSGTSGSTDTQYF; DNA: TGTGCCAGCTCACCACTGGTTAGCGGGACTAGCGGGAGCACAGATACGCAGTATTTT
J: TRBJ1-1; D: .; size: .; V: TRBV28; CDR3: CASSFKPVYRMNTEAFF; DNA: TGTGCCAGCAGTTTTAAGCCAGTCTATAGGATGAACACTGAAGCTTTCTTT
J: TRBJ1-1; D: TRBD1; size: .; V: TRBV12-3/TRBV12-4; CDR3: CASSADRGTEAFF; DNA: TGTGCCAGCAGTGCAGACAGGGGAACTGAAGCTTTCTTT
J: TRBJ2-3; D: .; size: few; V: TRBV18; CDR3: CASSPRAGDTQYF; DNA: TGTGCCAGCTCACCACGCGCGGGAGATACGCAGTATTTT
J: TRBJ2-7; D: TRBD1; size: .; V: TRBV7-7; CDR3: CASSPADRGRRAYEQYF; DNA: TGTGCCAGCAGCCCAGCAGACAGGGGGCGCAGGGCTTACGAGCAGTACTTC
J: TRBJ2-3; D: .; size: .; V: TRBV27; CDR3: CASSSTTDTQYF; DNA: TGTGCCAGCAGTTCTACCACAGATACGCAGTATTTT
J: TRBJ2-2; D: .; size: .; V: TRBV9; CDR3: CASSVTTTGELFF; DNA: TGTGCCAGCAGCGTCACAACTACCGGGGAGCTGTTTTTT
J: TRBJ2-3; D: .; size: few; V: TRBV6-5; CDR3: CASSYRAAPLDTQYF; DNA: TGTGCCAGCAGTTACAGAGCGGCCCCCTTGGATACGCAGTATTTT
J: TRBJ1-2; D: .; size: .; V: TRBV30; CDR3: CAWSVFGAGGYTF; DNA: TGTGCCTGGAGTGTTTTCGGGGCTGGTGGCTACACCTTC
J: TRBJ2-1; D: TRBD2; size: .; V: TRBV5-1; CDR3: CASSLPSGRNNEQFF; DNA: TGCGCCAGCAGCTTGCCTAGCGGGCGAAACAATGAGCAGTTCTTC
J: TRBJ1-5; D: TRBD1; size: once; V: TRBV7-9; CDR3: CASSQDRDSNQPQHF; DNA: TGTGCCAGCAGCCAGGACAGGGATAGCAATCAGCCCCAGCATTTT
J: TRBJ2-1; D: TRBD1; size: .; V: TRBV7-3; CDR3: CASSLMGTGTNEQFF; DNA: TGTGCCAGCAGCTTAATGGGGACAGGGACCAATGAGCAGTTCTTC
J: TRBJ2-7; D: .; size: once; V: TRBV6-5; CDR3: CASSLGRGFSYEQYF; DNA: TGTGCCAGCAGTTTAGGTAGGGGATTCTCCTACGAGCAGTACTTC
J: TRBJ1-4; D: .; size: once; V: TRBV30; CDR3: CAWSAQYTTNEKLFF; DNA: TGTGCCTGGAGTGCCCAGTATACAACTAATGAAAAACTGTTTTTT
J: TRBJ1-6; D: .; size: .; V: TRBV7-3; CDR3: CASSLTRPSPLHF; DNA: TGTGCCAGCAGCTTAACGAGGCCTTCACCCCTCCACTTT
J: TRBJ2-3; D: TRBD2; size: .; V: TRBV2; CDR3: CASRVPRLARTDTQYF; DNA: TGTGCCAGCAGAGTCCCCAGACTAGCGCGCACAGATACGCAGTATTTT
J: TRBJ2-2; D: .; size: .; V: TRBV29-1; CDR3: CSVGRRDLGELFF; DNA: TGCAGCGTTGGTCGACGGGATCTCGGGGAGCTGTTTTTT
J: TRBJ1-1; D: .; size: .; V: TRBV18; CDR3: CASSPQTGMNTEAFF; DNA: TGTGCCAGCTCACCCCAAACCGGCATGAACACTGAAGCTTTCTTT
J: TRBJ1-1; D: TRBD1; size: .; V: TRBV11-2; CDR3: CASSFIGTGERTEAFF; DNA: TGTGCCAGCAGCTTTATTGGGACAGGGGAAAGGACTGAAGCTTTCTTT
J: TRBJ2-7; D: TRBD2; size: .; V: TRBV5-3; CDR3: CATKGGLAGGIGGYEQYF; DNA: TGTGCCACGAAAGGGGGACTAGCGGGTGGAATTGGTGGCTACGAGCAGTACTTC
J: TRBJ1-2; D: .; size: .; V: TRBV6-5; CDR3: CASSFNMDGYTF; DNA: TGTGCCAGCAGTTTCAACATGGATGGCTACACCTTC
J: TRBJ1-4; D: TRBD1; size: .; V: TRBV4-1; CDR3: CASSREQGADEKLFF; DNA: TGCGCCAGCAGCCGGGAGCAGGGGGCAGATGAAAAACTGTTTTTT
J: TRBJ2-7; D: .; size: .; V: TRBV30; CDR3: CAWNQGLYEQYF; DNA: TGTGCCTGGAACCAGGGGCTGTACGAGCAGTACTTC